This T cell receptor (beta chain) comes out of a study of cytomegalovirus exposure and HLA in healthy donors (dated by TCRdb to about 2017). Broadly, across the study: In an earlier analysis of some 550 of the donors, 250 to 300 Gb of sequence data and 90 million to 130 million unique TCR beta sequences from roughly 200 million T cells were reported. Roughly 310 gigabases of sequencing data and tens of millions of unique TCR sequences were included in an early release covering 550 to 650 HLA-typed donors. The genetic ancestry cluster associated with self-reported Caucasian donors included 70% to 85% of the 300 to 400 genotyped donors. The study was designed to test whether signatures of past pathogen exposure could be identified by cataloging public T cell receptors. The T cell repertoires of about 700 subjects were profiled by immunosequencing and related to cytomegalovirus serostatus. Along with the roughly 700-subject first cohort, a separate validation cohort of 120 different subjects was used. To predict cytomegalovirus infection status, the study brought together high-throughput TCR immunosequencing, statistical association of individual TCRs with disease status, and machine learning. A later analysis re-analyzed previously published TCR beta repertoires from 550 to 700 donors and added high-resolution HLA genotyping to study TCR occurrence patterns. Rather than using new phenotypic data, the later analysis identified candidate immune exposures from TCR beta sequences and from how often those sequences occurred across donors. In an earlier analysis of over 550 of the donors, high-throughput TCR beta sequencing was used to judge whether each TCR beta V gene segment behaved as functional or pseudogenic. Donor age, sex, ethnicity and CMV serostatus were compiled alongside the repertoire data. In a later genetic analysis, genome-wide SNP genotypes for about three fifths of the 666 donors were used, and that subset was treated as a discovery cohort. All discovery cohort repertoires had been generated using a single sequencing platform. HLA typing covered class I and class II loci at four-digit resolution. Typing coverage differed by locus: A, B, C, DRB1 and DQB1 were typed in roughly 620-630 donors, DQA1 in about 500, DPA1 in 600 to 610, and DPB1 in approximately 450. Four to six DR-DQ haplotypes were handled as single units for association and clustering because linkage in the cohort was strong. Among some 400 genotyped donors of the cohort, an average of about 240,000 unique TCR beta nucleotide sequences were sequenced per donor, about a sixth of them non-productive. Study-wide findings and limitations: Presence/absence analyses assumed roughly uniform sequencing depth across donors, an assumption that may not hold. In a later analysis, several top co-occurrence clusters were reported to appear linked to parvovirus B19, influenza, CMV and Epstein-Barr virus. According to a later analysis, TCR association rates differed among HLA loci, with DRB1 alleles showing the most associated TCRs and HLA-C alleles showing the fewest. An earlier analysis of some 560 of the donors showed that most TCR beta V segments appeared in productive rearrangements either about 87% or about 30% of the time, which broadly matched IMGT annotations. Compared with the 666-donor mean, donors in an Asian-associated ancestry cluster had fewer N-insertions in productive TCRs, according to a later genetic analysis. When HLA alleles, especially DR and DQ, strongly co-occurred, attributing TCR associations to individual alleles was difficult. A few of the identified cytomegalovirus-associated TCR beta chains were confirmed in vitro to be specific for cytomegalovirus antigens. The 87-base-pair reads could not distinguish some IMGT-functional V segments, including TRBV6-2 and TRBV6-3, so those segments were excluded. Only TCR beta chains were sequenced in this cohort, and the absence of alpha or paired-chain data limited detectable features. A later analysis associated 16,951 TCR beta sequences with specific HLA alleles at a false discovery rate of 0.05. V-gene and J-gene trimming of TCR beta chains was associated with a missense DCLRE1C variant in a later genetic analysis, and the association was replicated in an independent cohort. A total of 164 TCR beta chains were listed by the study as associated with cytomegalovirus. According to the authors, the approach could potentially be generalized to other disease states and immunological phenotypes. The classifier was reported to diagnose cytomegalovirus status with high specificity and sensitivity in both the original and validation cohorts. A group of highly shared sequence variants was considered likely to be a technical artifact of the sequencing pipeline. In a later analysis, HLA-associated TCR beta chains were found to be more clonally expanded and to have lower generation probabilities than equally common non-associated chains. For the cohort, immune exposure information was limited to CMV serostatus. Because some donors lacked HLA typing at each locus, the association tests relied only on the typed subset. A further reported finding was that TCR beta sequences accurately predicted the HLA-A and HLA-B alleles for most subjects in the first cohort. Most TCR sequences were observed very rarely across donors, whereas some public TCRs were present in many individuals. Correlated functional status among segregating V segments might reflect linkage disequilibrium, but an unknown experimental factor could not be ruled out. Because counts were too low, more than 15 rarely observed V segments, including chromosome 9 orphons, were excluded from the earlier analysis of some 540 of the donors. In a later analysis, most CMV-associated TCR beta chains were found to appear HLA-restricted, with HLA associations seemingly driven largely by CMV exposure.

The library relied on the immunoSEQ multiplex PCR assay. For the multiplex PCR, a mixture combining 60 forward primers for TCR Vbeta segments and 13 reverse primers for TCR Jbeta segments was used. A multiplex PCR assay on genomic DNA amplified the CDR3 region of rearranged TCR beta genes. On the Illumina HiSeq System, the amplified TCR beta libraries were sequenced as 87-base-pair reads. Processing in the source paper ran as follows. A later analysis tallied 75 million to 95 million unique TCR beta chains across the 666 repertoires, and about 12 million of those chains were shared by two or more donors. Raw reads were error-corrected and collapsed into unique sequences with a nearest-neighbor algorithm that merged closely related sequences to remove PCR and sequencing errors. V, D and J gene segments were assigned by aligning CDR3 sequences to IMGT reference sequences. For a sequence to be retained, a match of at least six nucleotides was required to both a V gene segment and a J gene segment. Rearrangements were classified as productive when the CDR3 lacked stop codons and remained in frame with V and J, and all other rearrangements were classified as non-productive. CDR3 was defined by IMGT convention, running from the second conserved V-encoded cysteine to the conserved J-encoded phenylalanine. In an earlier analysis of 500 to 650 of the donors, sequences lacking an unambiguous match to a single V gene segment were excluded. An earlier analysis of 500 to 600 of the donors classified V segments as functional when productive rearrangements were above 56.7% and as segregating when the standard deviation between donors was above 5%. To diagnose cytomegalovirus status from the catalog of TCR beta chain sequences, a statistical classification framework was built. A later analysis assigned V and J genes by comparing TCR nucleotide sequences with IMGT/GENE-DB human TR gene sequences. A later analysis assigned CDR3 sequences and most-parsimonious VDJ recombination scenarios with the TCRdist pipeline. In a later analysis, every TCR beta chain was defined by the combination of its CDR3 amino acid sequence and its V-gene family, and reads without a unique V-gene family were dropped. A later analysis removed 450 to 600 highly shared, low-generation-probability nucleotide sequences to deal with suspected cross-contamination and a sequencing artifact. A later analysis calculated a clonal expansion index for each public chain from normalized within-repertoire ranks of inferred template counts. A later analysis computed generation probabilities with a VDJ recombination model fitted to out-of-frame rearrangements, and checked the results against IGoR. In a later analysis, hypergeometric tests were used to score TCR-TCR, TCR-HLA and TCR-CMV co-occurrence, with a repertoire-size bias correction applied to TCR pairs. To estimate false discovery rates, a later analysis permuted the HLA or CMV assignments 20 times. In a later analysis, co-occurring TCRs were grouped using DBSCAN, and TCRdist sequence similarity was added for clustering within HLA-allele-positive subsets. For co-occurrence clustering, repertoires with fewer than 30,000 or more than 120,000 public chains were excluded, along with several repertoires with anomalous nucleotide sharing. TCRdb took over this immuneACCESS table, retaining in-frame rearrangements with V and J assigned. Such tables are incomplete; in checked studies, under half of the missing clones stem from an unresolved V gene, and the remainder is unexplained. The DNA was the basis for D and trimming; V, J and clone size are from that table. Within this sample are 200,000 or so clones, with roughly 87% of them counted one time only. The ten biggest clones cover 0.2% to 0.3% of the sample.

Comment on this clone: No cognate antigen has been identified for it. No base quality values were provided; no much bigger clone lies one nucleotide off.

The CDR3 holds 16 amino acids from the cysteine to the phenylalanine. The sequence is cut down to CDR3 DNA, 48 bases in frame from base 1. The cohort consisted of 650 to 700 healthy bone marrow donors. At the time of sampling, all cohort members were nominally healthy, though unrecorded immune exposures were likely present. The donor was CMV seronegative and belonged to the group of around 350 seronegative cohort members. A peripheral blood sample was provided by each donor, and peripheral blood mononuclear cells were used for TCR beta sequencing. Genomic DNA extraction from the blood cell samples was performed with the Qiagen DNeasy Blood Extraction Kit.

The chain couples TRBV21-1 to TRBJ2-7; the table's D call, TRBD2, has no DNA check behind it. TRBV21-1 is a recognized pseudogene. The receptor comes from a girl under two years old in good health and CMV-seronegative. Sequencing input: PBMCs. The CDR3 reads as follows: CASSKPATSGVYEQYF. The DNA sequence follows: TGTGCCAGCAGCAAGCCCGCGACTAGCGGGGTATACGAGCAGTACTTC.